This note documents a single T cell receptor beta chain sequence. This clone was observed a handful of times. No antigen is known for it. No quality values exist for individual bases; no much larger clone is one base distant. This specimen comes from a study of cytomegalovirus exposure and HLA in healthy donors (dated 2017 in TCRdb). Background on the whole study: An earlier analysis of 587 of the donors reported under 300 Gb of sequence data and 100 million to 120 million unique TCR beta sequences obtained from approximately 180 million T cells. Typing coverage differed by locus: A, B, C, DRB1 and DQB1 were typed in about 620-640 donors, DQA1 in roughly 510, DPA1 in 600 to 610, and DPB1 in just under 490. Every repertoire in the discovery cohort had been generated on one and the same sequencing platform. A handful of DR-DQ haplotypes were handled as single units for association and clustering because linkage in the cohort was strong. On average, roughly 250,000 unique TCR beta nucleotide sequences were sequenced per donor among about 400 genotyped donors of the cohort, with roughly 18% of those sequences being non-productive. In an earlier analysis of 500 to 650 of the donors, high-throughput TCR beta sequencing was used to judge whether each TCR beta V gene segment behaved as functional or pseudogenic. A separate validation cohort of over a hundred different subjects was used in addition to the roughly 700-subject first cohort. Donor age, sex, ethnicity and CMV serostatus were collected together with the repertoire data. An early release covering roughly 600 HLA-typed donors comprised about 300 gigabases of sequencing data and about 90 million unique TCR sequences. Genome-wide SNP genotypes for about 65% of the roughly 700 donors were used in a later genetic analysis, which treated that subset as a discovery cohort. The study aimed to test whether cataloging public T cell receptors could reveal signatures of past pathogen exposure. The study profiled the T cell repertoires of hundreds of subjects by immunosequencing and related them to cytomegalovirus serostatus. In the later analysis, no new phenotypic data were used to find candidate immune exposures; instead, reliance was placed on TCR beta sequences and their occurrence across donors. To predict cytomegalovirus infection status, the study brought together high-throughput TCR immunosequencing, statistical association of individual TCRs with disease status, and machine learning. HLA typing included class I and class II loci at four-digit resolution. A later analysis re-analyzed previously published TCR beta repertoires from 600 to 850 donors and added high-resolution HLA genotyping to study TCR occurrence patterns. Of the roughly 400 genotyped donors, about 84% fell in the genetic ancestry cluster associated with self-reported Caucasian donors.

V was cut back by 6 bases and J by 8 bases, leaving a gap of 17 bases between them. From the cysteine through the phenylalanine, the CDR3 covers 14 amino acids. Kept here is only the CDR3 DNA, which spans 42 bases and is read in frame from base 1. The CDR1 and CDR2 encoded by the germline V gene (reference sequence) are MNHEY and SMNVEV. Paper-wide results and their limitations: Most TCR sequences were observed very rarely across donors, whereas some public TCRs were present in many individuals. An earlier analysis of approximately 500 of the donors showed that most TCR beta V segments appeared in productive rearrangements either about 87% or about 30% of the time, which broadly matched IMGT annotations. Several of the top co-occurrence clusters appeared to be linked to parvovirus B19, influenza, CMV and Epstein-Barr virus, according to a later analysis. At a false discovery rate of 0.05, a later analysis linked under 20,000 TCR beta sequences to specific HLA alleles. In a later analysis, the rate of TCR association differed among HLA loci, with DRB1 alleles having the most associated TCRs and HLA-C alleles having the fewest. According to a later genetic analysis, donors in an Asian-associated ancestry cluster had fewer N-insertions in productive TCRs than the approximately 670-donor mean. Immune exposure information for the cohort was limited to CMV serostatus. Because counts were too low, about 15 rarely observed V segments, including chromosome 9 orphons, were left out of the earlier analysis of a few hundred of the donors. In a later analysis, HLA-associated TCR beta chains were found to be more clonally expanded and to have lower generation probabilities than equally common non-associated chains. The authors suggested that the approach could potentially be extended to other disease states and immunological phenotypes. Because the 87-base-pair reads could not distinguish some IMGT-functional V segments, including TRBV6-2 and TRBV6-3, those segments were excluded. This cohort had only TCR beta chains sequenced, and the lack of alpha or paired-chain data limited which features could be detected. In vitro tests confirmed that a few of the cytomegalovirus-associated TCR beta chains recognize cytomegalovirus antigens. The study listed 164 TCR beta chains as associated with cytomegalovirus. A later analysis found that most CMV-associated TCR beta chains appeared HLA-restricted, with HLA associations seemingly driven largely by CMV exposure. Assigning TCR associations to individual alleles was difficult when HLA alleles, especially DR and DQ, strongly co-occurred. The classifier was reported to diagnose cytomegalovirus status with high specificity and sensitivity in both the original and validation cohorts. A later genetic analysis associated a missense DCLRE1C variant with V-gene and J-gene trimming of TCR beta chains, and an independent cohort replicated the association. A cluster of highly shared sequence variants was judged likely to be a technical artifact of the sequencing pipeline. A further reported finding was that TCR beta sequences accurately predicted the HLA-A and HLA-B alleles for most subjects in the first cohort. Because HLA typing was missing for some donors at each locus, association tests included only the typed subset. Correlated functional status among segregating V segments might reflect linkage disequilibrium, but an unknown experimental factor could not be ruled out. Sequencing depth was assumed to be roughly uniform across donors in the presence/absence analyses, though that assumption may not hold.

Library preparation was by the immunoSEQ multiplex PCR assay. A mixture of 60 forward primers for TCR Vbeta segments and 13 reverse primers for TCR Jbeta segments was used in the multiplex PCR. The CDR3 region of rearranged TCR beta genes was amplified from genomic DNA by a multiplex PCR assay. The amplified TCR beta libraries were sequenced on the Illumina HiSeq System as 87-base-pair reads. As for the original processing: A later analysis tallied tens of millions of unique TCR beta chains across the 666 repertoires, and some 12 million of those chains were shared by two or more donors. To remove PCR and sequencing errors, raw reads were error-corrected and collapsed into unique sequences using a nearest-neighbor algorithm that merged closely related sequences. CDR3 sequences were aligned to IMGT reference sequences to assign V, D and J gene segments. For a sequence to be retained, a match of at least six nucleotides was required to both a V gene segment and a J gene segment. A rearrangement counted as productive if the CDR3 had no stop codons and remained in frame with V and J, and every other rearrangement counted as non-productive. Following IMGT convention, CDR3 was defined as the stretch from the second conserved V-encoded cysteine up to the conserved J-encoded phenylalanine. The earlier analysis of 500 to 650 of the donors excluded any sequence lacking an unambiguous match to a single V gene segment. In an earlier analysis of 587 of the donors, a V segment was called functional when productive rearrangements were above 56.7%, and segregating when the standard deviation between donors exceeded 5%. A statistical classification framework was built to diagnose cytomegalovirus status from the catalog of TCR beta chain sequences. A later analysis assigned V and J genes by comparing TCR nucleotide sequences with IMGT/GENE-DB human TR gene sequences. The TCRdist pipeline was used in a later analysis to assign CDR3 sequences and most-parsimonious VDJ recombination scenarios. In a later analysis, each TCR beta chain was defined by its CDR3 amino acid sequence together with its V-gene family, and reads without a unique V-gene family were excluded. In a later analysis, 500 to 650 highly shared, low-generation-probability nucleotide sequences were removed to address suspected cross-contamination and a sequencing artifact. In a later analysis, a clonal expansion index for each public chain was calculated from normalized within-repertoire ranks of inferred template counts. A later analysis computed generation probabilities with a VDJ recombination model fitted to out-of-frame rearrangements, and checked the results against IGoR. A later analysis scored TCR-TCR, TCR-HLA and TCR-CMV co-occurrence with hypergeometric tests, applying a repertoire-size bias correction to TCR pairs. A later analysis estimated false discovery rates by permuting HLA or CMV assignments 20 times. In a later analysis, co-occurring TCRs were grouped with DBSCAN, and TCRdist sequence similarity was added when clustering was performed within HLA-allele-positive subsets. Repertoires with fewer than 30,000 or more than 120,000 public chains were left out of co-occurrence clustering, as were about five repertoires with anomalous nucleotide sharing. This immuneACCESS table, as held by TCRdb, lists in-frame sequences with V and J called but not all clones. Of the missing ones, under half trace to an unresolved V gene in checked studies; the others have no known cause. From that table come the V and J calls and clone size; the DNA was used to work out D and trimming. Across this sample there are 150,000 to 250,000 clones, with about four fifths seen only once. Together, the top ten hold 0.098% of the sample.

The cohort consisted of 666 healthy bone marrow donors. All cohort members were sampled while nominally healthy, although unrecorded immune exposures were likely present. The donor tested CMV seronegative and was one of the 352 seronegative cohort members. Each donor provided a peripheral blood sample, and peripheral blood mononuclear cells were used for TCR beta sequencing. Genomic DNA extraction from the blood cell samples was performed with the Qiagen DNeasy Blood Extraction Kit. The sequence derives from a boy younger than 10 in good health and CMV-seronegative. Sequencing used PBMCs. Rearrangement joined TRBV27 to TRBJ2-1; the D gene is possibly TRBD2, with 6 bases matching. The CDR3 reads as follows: CASRSTSKKDEQFF. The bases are TGTGCCAGCAGATCGACTAGTAAAAAGGATGAGCAGTTCTTC.